This T cell receptor (beta chain) was obtained from a study of cytomegalovirus exposure and HLA in healthy donors. Notes on the study in general: Later examination showed HLA-associated TCR beta chains had greater clonal expansion than equally common others. V- and J-gene trimming of TCR beta was linked (in a later analysis) to a missense DCLRE1C variant. The analysis excluded some indistinguishable V segments, including TRBV6-2 and TRBV6-3.

Use of 60 Vbeta and 13 Jbeta primers characterized the PCR. Sequencing was performed with immunoSEQ multiplex PCR; in TCRdb, only in-frame clones are kept and a portion is missing. The sample includes 200,000 to 300,000 clones, 82% of them seen just once. The germline gives CDR1 SGHDT, CDR2 YYEEEE. Trimming shortened V by 1 base and J by 6 bases, and 10 bases separated the two germline ends. CDR3 length: 14 amino acids. Concerning this clone: Its specificity is not known.

This receptor was obtained from a woman between 40 and 50 years old in good health and CMV-seropositive. The rearrangement joins TRBV5-6 to TRBJ2-2; D is perhaps TRBD1 (5 bases). Source material: PBMCs. For the CDR3, the DNA is TGTGCCAGCAGCTTGCGTCCGACAGCCGGGGAGCTGTTTTTT. Amino acids: CASSLRPTAGELFF.